These 26 T cell receptor beta chains share one sample of origin, sequenced in a study of T cells in Graves' hyperthyroidism and ophthalmopathy. Researchers took RNA transcripts and amplified the TCR beta CDR3 regions from them. Carried out on the TCR CDR3, a first-round RT-PCR used the HTBI primer set. TCRdb redid the calling of the multiplex PCR reads with MiXCR, one entry per CDR3 protein. The sample yields under 65,000 distinct CDR3 sequences, around 53% seen once. The sequencing sample was made of blood. The receptors come from a woman aged 60-75 years with Graves' ophthalmopathy.

The rearrangement links TRBV7-2 to TRBJ1-2, with 9 positions matching TRBD1. Per the germline V gene, CDR1 is SGHTA and CDR2 is FQGNSA. This CDR3 has 15 amino acids. Losses at the gene ends were 3 bases for V and 4 bases for J; bases not matched to a gene: 6. CDR3 in amino acids: CASSLDRGLGYGYTF. CDR3 DNA sequence: TGTGCCAGCAGCTTGGACAGGGGATTGGGCTATGGCTACACCTTC.

This clonotype was picked up one time. CDR3 protein: CASQGDRDPWEAFF. The CDR3 DNA sequence: TGTGCCAGCCAGGGGGACAGGGACCCCTGGGAAGCTTTCTTT. The chain employs TRBV6-5 and TRBJ1-1; 9 bases align to TRBD1. V trimming: 8 bases; J trimming: 8 bases; junction bases outside the gene matches: 12. Germline loops: CDR1 MNHEY, CDR2 SVGAGI. CDR3 length equals 14 residues.

J is TRBJ1-6 and V is TRBV9; TRBD1 matches 9 bases. CDR1 SGDLS and CDR2 YYNGEE come from the germline V gene. The CDR3 contains 15 residues. J lost 9 bases, V lost 4 bases, and 8 bases had no gene match. For the CDR3, the DNA is TGTGCCAGCAGCCCCCTGGGACAGGGAGGTTCACCCCTCCACTTT. Amino acid sequence: CASSPLGQGGSPLHF.

For this clonotype: Relative to the germline gene, one junction end is altered; a read error may explain this. The chain links TRBV7-8 to TRBJ2-5, with TRBD2 matching over 9 bases. CDR3 length: 14 amino acids. CDR1 and CDR2 from the germline V gene are SGHVS and FQNEAQ. For the CDR3, the DNA is TGTGCCAGTAGCTTGACAGCGGGAGGAGGGACCCAGTACTTC. This codes for CASSLTAGGGTQYF.

The rearrangement links TRBV15 to TRBJ2-3; 16 positions match TRBD2. Germline trimming cut 3 bases from V and 11 bases from J; bases unmatched to any gene: 8. The CDR3 loop spans 16 amino acids. Germline V CDR1 and CDR2: LNHNV, YYDKDF (reference sequence). CDR3 region: CATSRRGTSGRDEQYF. CDR3 nucleotide sequence: TGTGCCACCAGCAGGAGGGGGACTAGCGGGAGGGATGAGCAGTATTTT.

This clonotype showed up just a few times. The junction and the germline gene differ at one end; a read error may be behind it. CDR3 DNA sequence: TGTGCCAGCAGCTCGACAAACGGGGGGGTTTTGGCTTTC. Its protein product is CASSSTNGGVLAF. The chain carries TRBV7-9 and TRBJ2-6, with 8 bases matching TRBD2. Germline CDR1 SEHNR, CDR2 FQNEAQ (reference sequence). The CDR3 consists of 13 residues.

The chain carries TRBV20-1 and TRBJ2-7; D may be TRBD1 (6 bases). The germline CDR1 and CDR2 sequences are DFQATT and SNEGSKA (reference sequence). The V end lost 6 bases, the J end lost 4 bases, and 16 bases lay between the germline ends. The CDR3 has 13 amino acids. This chain's CDR3 is CSARDQGPYEQYF. The CDR3 DNA follows: TGCAGTGCAAGGGATCAGGGGCCGTACGAGCAGTACTTC.

The rearrangement links TRBV11-2 to TRBJ2-1; 8 bases match TRBD2. Trimming removed 5 bases from V and 7 bases from J; junction bases left unmatched: 10. The CDR3 runs to 15 residues. Looked up from germline, CDR1 is SGHAT and CDR2 is FQNNGV. In DNA form, the CDR3 reads TGTGCCAGCAGCCTGTGGGCAGCGGGAGTTAATGAGCAGTTCTTC. Amino acids: CASSLWAAGVNEQFF.

The rearrangement joins TRBV5-1 to TRBJ1-5; 8 bases fit TRBD1. Trimming removed 7 bases from V and 7 bases from J; junction bases left unmatched: 4. The CDR3 loop spans 12 amino acids. Germline assignment: CDR1 SGHRS and CDR2 YFSETQ. CDR3 nucleotide sequence: TGCGCCAGCTCAGACAGGGGACAGCCCCAGCATTTT. Its protein is CASSDRGQPQHF. The full variable domain, completed using reference TRBV5-1 and TRBJ1-5, is KAGVTQTPRYLIKTRGQQVTLSCSPISGHRSVSWYQQTPGQGLQFLFEYFSETQRNKGNFPGRFSGRQFSNSRSEMNVSTLELGDSALYLCASSDRGQPQHFGDGTRLSIL.

At least ten counts were recorded for this clonotype. One base away lies a much larger clone, so this may be a sequencing read error. The chain uses TRBV5-6 and TRBJ2-7; TRBD1 might be the D (6 bases). Germline V gene data show CDR1 as SGHDT and CDR2 as YYEEEE. The CDR3 loop spans 16 amino acids. Here the CDR3 DNA reads TGTGCCAGCAGCTTGGCCTTTCCTGGGGGCTGGTACGAGCGGTACTTC. It codes for CASSLAFPGGWYERYF.

The chain has TRBV12-3 or TRBV12-4 and TRBJ1-6; perhaps TRBD1 as D (6 bases). The CDR3 has 16 residues. The germline V and J ends were trimmed by 2 bases and 11 bases, with 19 bases remaining between them. The CDR3 sequence is CASSLQGSGVGTPLHF. DNA of the CDR3: TGTGCCAGCAGTTTACAGGGATCAGGGGTAGGCACACCCCTCCACTTT.

A few counts support this clonotype. The CDR3 is CSAPDVSGYEQYF. The CDR3 DNA is TGCAGTGCTCCCGACGTATCTGGATACGAGCAGTACTTC. The genes are TRBV20-1 and TRBJ2-7; D is ambiguous. Trimming pared 5 bases from V and 4 bases from J, leaving 15 bases between. The CDR3 is 13 residues long. Per germline, CDR1 DFQATT and CDR2 SNEGSKA (reference sequence).

This clonotype was recorded at least ten times. The gene calls are TRBV4-3 and TRBJ1-2; the D is unclear. Trimming pared 6 bases from V and 8 bases from J, leaving 19 bases between. The CDR3 length is 14 residues. Germline V gene data show CDR1 as LGHNA and CDR2 as YSLEER. Written as DNA, the CDR3 is TGCGCCAGCAGTCCAAGCTCGGGTGTTGGCGGCTACACCTTC. The encoded protein is CASSPSSGVGGYTF.

This chain joins TRBV2 and TRBJ2-3, with D maybe TRBD1 (6 bases). This CDR3 contains 12 residues. Trimming stripped 6 bases from V and 6 bases from J, with 10 bases between. CDR1 and CDR2 from the germline V gene are SNHLY and FYNNEI. The CDR3 region is CASRGTGDTQYF. The CDR3 region has the DNA TGTGCCAGCAGGGGAACAGGGGATACGCAGTATTTT. The whole variable domain, remainder taken from reference TRBV2 and TRBJ2-3, is EPEVTQTPSHQVTQMGQEVILRCVPISNHLYFYWYRQILGQKVEFLVSFYNNEISEKSEIFDDQFSVERPDGSNFTLKIRSTKLEDSAMYFCASRGTGDTQYFGPGTRLTVL.

The V and J genes are TRBV3-1 and TRBJ2-3, with D possibly being TRBD2 (6 bases). V lost 5 bases and J 7 bases, leaving 22 bases between the germline ends. CDR1 is LGHDT and CDR2 is YNNKEL in the germline V gene (reference sequence). The length of the CDR3 is 16 residues. As DNA, the CDR3 is TGTGCCAGCAGCGAAAATCTAGCGACTGAAGGTCATACGCAGTATTTT. It encodes CASSENLATEGHTQYF.

This clonotype has at least ten counts. This chain connects TRBV12-3 or TRBV12-4 to TRBJ2-2; 9 bases are shared with TRBD2. V was clipped by 3 bases and J by 2 bases; unmatched bases: 1. The CDR3 totals 15 residues. CDR3 sequence (DNA): TGTGCCAGCAGTTTTAGCGGGAGAAACACCGGGGAGCTGTTTTTT. It specifies CASSFSGRNTGELFF.

The rearrangement links TRBV5-6 to TRBJ1-5; D is unclear. The CDR3 runs 13 residues. Germline CDR1 and CDR2: SGHDT and YYEEEE. V lost 2 bases and J 14 bases, leaving 17 bases between the germline ends. This CDR3 reads CASSFDWSSYEHF. CDR3 nucleotide sequence: TGTGCCAGCAGCTTCGACTGGAGCTCCTACGAGCATTTT.

V and J are TRBV7-2 and TRBJ2-2; 7 nucleotides line up with TRBD1. Germline values: CDR1 SGHTA, CDR2 FQGNSA. Trimming removed 6 bases from V and 3 bases from J; junction bases left unmatched: 10. The CDR3 totals 16 residues. The CDR3 sequence is CASSLTGRSDTGELFF. DNA of the CDR3: TGTGCCAGCAGTTTGACAGGGCGGAGCGACACCGGGGAGCTGTTTTTT.

Many counts were recorded for this clonotype. This chain joins TRBV7-9 and TRBJ2-2; the D is unclear. The CDR3 consists of 15 residues. Germline values: CDR1 SEHNR, CDR2 FQNEAQ (reference sequence). V lost 1 base and J lost 0, with 6 bases in between. In nucleotides, the CDR3 is TGTGCCAGCAGCTTAGGTCAGGCGAACACCGGGGAGCTGTTTTTT. Translated, it gives CASSLGQANTGELFF.

CDR3 coding DNA: TGCAGTGCCCCGAGAGCGGGCACTGAAGCTTTCTTT. This encodes CSAPRAGTEAFF. J is TRBJ1-1 and V is TRBV20-1; D gene ambiguous. V gave up 6 bases and J gave up 4 bases, with 12 bases separating them. Germline V gene data show CDR1 as DFQATT and CDR2 as SNEGSKA (reference sequence). The CDR3 consists of 12 residues.

This clonotype is judged medium-sized. The V call is TRBV2, the J call TRBJ1-2, with D possibly TRBD1 on 5 matching bases. The V gene lost 1 base and the J gene lost 4 bases, with 10 bases spanning the gap. Looked up from germline, CDR1 is SNHLY and CDR2 is FYNNEI. The CDR3 contains 14 residues. The CDR3 protein is CASSEVGRAYGYTF. The DNA for the CDR3 is TGTGCCAGCAGTGAAGTAGGCAGGGCCTATGGCTACACCTTC.

V and J are TRBV2 and TRBJ2-1; TRBD2 aligns across 7 bases. V lost 1 base, J lost 2 bases, and 5 bases stayed unmatched. CDR1 is SNHLY and CDR2 is FYNNEI in the germline V gene. This CDR3 contains 16 residues. The CDR3: CASSEGGLAAYNEQFF. In DNA, the CDR3 is TGTGCCAGCAGTGAAGGGGGTCTAGCGGCCTACAATGAGCAGTTCTTC.

The V gene is TRBV11-2, the J gene TRBJ1-6; 12 positions match TRBD1. Germline V gene lookup returns CDR1 SGHAT and CDR2 FQNNGV. Germline trimming cut 5 bases from V and 8 bases from J; bases unmatched to any gene: 10. The CDR3 is 17 amino acids. As DNA, the CDR3 is TGTGCCAGCAGCCCCGGGACAGGGGGCGCAGAGGATTCACCCCTCCACTTT. This encodes CASSPGTGGAEDSPLHF.

This clonotype is medium-sized (0.01 to 0.1%) in the sample. The chain recombines TRBV20-1 with TRBJ2-7; D possibly corresponds to TRBD1 (6 bases). Trimming removed 4 bases at V and 1 base at J, with 14 bases between. The CDR3 contains 14 residues. From germline, CDR1 is DFQATT and CDR2 SNEGSKA (reference sequence). The CDR3 loop reads CSANLQGPSYEQYF. DNA of the CDR3: TGCAGTGCTAACCTACAGGGACCGTCCTACGAGCAGTACTTC.

The chain employs TRBV30 and TRBJ1-4; D not resolved. Germline V gene lookup returns CDR1 GTSNPN and CDR2 SVGIG (reference sequence). The CDR3 spans 13 residues. V lost 3 bases and J lost 5, with 10 bases in between. Written as DNA, the CDR3 is TGTGCCTGGAGACCGCTCCCAAATGAAAAACTGTTTTTT. Translated: CAWRPLPNEKLFF. The whole variable domain, filled in from reference TRBV30 and TRBJ1-4, reads SQTIHQWPATLVQPVGSPLSLECTVEGTSNPNLYWYRQAAGRGLQLLFYSVGIGQISSEVPQNLSASRPQDRQFILSSKKLLLSDSGFYLCAWRPLPNEKLFFGSGTQLSVL.

Regarding this clonotype: Mismatch with germline at one junction end may stem from a read error. The chain has TRBV4-2 and TRBJ1-2, with 7 bases lining up with TRBD1. The CDR3 totals 12 residues. Per germline, CDR1 LGHNA and CDR2 YNFKEQ. Here the CDR3 DNA reads TGTGCCCGCAGCCAGCCCAGGGGGGACAACACTTTC. Translating it yields CARSQPRGDNTF.